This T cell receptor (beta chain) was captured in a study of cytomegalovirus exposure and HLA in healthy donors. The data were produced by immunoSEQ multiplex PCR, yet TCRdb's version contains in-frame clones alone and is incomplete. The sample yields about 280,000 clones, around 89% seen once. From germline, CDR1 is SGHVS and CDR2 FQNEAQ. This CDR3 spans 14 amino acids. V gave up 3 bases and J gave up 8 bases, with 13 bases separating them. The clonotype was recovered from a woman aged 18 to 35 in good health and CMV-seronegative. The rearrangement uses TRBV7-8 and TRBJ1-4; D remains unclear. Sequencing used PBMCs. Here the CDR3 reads CASSFGQDREKLFF. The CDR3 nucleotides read TGTGCCAGCAGCTTTGGCCAGGATCGAGAAAAACTGTTTTTT.